A single sample gave rise to the 22 T cell receptor beta chains below, sequenced in a study of Ad26.COV2.S vaccination and SARS-CoV-2 variants. Here immunoSEQ multiplex PCR was the method, and the copy in TCRdb shows in-frame clones only, minus some. In the table there are approximately 97,000 clones, 80% of which are singletons. The sequences come from peripheral blood, collected after recovery from COVID-19. The receptor source for this set is a human donor who had recovered from COVID-19.

V gene TRBV15 combines with J gene TRBJ2-5; TRBD2 matches at 9 bases. The CDR3 is 17 amino acids. CDR1 LNHNV and CDR2 YYDKDF come from the germline V gene (reference sequence). V was pared by 0 bases and J by 5 bases, with 10 bases of the junction left unmatched. CDR3 amino acids: CATSRDLAGALEETQYF. The CDR3 DNA sequence: TGTGCCACCAGCAGAGATTTAGCGGGGGCCCTCGAGGAGACCCAGTACTTC.

The rearrangement links TRBV12-5 to TRBJ2-3; D remains ambiguous. This CDR3 has 18 residues. Trimming removed 1 base at V and 5 bases at J, with 22 bases between. CDR1 is LGHNT and CDR2 is FRNRAP in the germline V gene. The CDR3 DNA reads as TGTGCTAGTGGTTTGGAACGACTCAATAGAAAACGGGTAGATACGCAGTATTTT. Translated, it gives CASGLERLNRKRVDTQYF.

The chain couples TRBV4-3 to TRBJ2-7, with a possible D match to TRBD1 (5 bases). Germline V gene data show CDR1 as LGHNA and CDR2 as YSLEER. This CDR3 spans 15 amino acids. The ends were cut back, 4 bases at V and 0 bases at J, with 13 bases in the middle. The DNA of the CDR3 is TGCGCCAGCAGCCTATACCCTGACAGCTCCTACGAGCAGTACTTC. Protein sequence: CASSLYPDSSYEQYF.

The V and J genes are TRBV5-1 and TRBJ2-5; weak D call: TRBD2 (5 bases). Germline V gene lookup returns CDR1 SGHRS and CDR2 YFSETQ. The CDR3 length is 15 residues. V lost 2 bases and J lost 5, with 16 bases in between. The CDR3 nucleotides are TGCGCCAGCAGCTTACGACTCGAGGGCGTGGAGACCCAGTACTTC. As protein: CASSLRLEGVETQYF.

This clone appeared a few times. V gene TRBV12-5 combines with J gene TRBJ2-2; the D gene could be TRBD1 or TRBD2 (5 bases each). This CDR3 is 12 amino acids long. V was trimmed by 4 bases and J by 7 bases, leaving 7 bases between them. Germline CDR1 is LGHNT and CDR2 is FRNRAP. CDR3 residues: CASGWDGGELFF. CDR3 coding DNA: TGTGCTAGTGGTTGGGACGGCGGGGAGCTGTTTTTT.

V gene TRBV4-2 combines with J gene TRBJ1-3; D not resolved. The germline V and J ends were trimmed by 1 base and 4 bases, with 17 bases remaining between them. The CDR3 is 17 amino acids. Germline CDR1 reads LGHNA; CDR2 reads YNFKEQ. CDR3 protein: CASSQVIRGSKGNTIYF. The CDR3 DNA reads as TGTGCCAGCAGCCAAGTGATTCGAGGGTCGAAAGGAAACACCATATATTTT.

V usage is TRBV6-2 or TRBV6-3 and J usage is TRBJ1-4; D is perhaps TRBD1 (5 bases). In germline, CDR1 is MNHEY, CDR2 SVGEGT. V lost 6 bases and J 5 bases, leaving 10 bases between the germline ends. The length of the CDR3 is 13 residues. The chain's CDR3 is CASSDRPNEKLFF. The CDR3 nucleotides are TGTGCCAGCAGCGACAGACCGAATGAAAAACTGTTTTTT.

The chain couples TRBV19 to TRBJ2-6; D gene ambiguous. Trimming shortened V by 4 bases and J by 2 bases, and 12 bases separated the two germline ends. CDR3 length: 16 residues. Germline CDR1 LNHDA, CDR2 SQIVND (reference sequence). The CDR3 here is CASSTTISTGANVLTF. The CDR3 region has the DNA TGTGCCAGTAGTACCACAATTTCGACTGGGGCCAACGTCCTGACTTTC.

With respect to this clone: In the same sample, other DNA sequences code for this CDR3. The chain joins TRBV5-1 to TRBJ2-3; no firm D call. The CDR3 has 15 residues. Trimming removed 0 bases from V and 2 bases from J, with 10 bases in between. CDR1 and CDR2 (germline): SGHRS, YFSETQ. The CDR3, as DNA: TGCGCCAGCAGCTTGGGCGGACCGTCCACAGATACGCAGTATTTT. Protein product: CASSLGGPSTDTQYF.

The J gene is TRBJ1-5, the V gene TRBV4-1; a weak D match, TRBD1 (6 bases). V was pared by 2 bases and J by 3 bases, with 14 bases between. Germline assignment: CDR1 MGHRA and CDR2 YSYEKL. The CDR3 covers 16 residues. Here the CDR3 reads CASSQRWDNLNQPQHF. The CDR3 DNA reads as TGCGCCAGCAGCCAACGCTGGGACAACCTCAATCAGCCCCAGCATTTT.

This clone has a single count. V and J are TRBV2 and TRBJ1-4, with 9 bases that match TRBD1. Per the germline V gene, CDR1 is SNHLY and CDR2 is FYNNEI. This CDR3 comprises 13 residues. V shed 8 bases and J 7 bases; nucleotides not matched to a gene: 5. This CDR3 is CASLGTGSEKLFF. CDR3 bases: TGTGCCAGCCTTGGGACAGGGAGTGAAAAACTGTTTTTT.

The V and J genes are TRBV5-6 and TRBJ1-5; D is perhaps TRBD1 (6 bases). Per germline, CDR1 SGHDT and CDR2 YYEEEE. This CDR3 has 15 amino acids. Trimming removed 3 bases from V and 0 bases from J, with 10 bases in between. The CDR3 nucleotides read TGTGCCAGCAGCTATTGGACAGATAGCAATCAGCCCCAGCATTTT. As protein: CASSYWTDSNQPQHF.

For the CDR3, the DNA is TGTGCCAGCAGTTTAAACAGTAATAATTCACCCCTCCACTTT. This codes for CASSLNSNNSPLHF. The chain has TRBV28 and TRBJ1-6; D is undetermined. Trimming shortened V by 2 bases and J by 5 bases, and 7 bases separated the two germline ends. This CDR3 spans 14 amino acids. Looked up from germline, CDR1 is MDHEN and CDR2 is SYDVKM. Looking up the rest from reference TRBV28 and TRBJ1-6 gives the full variable domain: DVKVTQSSRYLVKRTGEKVFLECVQDMDHENMFWYRQDPGLGLRLIYFSYDVKMKEKGDIPEGYSVSREKKERFSLILESASTNQTSMYLCASSLNSNNSPLHFGNGTRLTVT.

The chain's CDR3 is CAFRGQPTYVEYF. CDR3 in DNA: TGTGCCTTTCGGGGACAACCCACCTACGTGGAGTACTTC. J is TRBJ2-7 and V is TRBV27, with D perhaps matching TRBD1 (6 bases). Trimming removed 11 bases at V and 11 bases at J, with 25 bases between. Germline values: CDR1 MNHEY, CDR2 SMNVEV (reference sequence). There are 13 residues in the CDR3.

CDR3 sequence reads: CASWDRLNSPLHF. The CDR3 bases are TGTGCCAGCTGGGACAGACTTAATTCACCCCTCCACTTT. This chain connects TRBV19 to TRBJ1-6; TRBD1 aligns across 7 bases. This CDR3 has 13 amino acids. The germline V gene has CDR1 LNHDA and CDR2 SQIVND (reference sequence). The V and J ends lost 9 bases and 6 bases, in that order; junction bases with no gene match: 5.

The table lists this clone with a count of one. The CDR3 DNA follows: TGTGCCAGCTCACCAGGGACAGTGCACTCTGGAAACACCATATATTTT. Protein product: CASSPGTVHSGNTIYF. This chain links TRBV18 with TRBJ1-3; TRBD1 aligns across 7 bases. J gave up 0 bases and V 2 bases, and 4 bases lay outside the gene matches. This CDR3 has 16 amino acids. Germline CDR1 is KGHSH and CDR2 is LQKENI.

This chain joins TRBV23-1 and TRBJ1-1, with 8 bases aligning to TRBD1. TRBV23-1 is known as an ORF, though its function is uncertain. V shed 3 bases and J 10 bases; nucleotides not matched to a gene: 10. The CDR3 extends over 14 amino acids. The CDR3 nucleotides read TGCGCCAGCAGTCACCTTGGACAGGGAGGGAGAGCTTTCTTT. It codes for CASSHLGQGGRAFF.

This chain joins TRBV6-1 and TRBJ1-4; no definite D call. V was pared by 1 base and J by 2 bases, with 8 bases between. Germline-derived CDR1 and CDR2 are MNHNS and SASEGT. The length of the CDR3 is 15 residues. In DNA form, the CDR3 reads TGTGCCAGCAGTGAAGTGGAGGACACTAATGAAAAACTGTTTTTT. It yields the protein CASSEVEDTNEKLFF.

This chain connects TRBV4-3 to TRBJ2-2; TRBD2 matches at 8 bases. CDR3 length equals 17 residues. V lost 0 bases to trimming and J lost 3 bases; unmatched junction nucleotides: 6. Per the germline V gene, CDR1 is LGHNA and CDR2 is YSLEER. CDR3 nucleotides: TGCGCCAGCAGCCAAGAGGTAGCGGGGCCCTACACCGGGGAGCTGTTTTTT. Its protein is CASSQEVAGPYTGELFF.

The rearrangement links TRBV10-2 to TRBJ1-5, with 7 nucleotides matching TRBD1. The germline gives CDR1 WSHSY, CDR2 SAAADI. This CDR3 has 13 residues. Unmatched junction bases numbered 4, after V lost 6 bases and J lost 5 bases. Here the CDR3 reads CASSITGDQPQHF. CDR3 bases: TGCGCCAGCAGCATTACAGGGGATCAGCCCCAGCATTTT.

The chain recombines TRBV2 with TRBJ1-5; TRBD1 agrees at 7 bases. There are 13 residues in the CDR3. CDR1 is SNHLY, CDR2 FYNNEI, per germline. Unmatched junction bases numbered 6, after V lost 7 bases and J lost 6 bases. As DNA, the CDR3 is TGTGCCAGCACGATAACAGGGGTTCAGCCCCAGCATTTT. Its protein is CASTITGVQPQHF.

The chain employs TRBV2 and TRBJ1-4; D unresolved. V dropped 6 bases and J dropped 0 bases, with 8 bases sitting between them. The CDR3 length is 14 residues. From germline, CDR1 is SNHLY and CDR2 FYNNEI. The DNA for the CDR3 is TGTGCCAGCAGGCGGGATGCAACTAATGAAAAACTGTTTTTT. Its protein product is CASRRDATNEKLFF.